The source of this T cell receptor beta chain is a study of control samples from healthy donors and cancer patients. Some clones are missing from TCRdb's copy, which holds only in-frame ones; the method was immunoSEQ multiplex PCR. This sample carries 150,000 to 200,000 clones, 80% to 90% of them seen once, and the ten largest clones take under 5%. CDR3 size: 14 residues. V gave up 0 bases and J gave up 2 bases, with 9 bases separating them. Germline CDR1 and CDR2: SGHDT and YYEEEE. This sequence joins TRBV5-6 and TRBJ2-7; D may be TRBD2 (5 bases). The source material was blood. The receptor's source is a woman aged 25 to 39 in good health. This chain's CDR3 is CASSLVGAAYEQYF. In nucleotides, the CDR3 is TGTGCCAGCAGCTTGGTGGGAGCGGCCTACGAGCAGTACTTC.